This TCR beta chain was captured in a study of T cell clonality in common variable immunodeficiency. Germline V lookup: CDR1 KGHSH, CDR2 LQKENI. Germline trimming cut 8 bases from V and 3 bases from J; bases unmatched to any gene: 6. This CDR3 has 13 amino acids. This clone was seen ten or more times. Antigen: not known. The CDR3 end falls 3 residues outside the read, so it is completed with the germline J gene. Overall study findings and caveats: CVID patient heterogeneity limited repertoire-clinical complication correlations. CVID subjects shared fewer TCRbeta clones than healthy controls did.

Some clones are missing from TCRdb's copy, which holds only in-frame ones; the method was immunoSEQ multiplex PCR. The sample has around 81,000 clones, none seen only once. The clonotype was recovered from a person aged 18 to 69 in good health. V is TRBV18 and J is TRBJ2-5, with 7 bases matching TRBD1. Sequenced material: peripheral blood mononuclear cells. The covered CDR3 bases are TGTGCCAGCACTCGAGGACAGGAAGAGACC. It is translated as CASTRGQEET. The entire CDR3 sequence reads CASTRGQEETQYF.